Listed below are T cell receptor beta chains from one sample, sequenced in a study of technical replicates of blood from a handful of donors. TCRdb keeps only in-frame clones here, not all; method: immunoSEQ multiplex PCR. The table shows under 80,000 clones, with just under 97% occurring only once. Sequencing used T cells isolated from PBMCs. The source is a human donor in good health. Both conserved end residues are part of each CDR3. Not all rows give a size; the values are once, few, many and, for expanded clones, a class.

TRBJ1-2 | TRBV27 | 13 | - | CASSLFRERGYTF
TRBJ2-7 | TRBV6-1 | 14 | - | CASTYAGDGGEQYF
TRBJ1-2 | TRBV27 | 14 | - | CASSSPGQIYGYTF
TRBJ2-1 | TRBV2 | 14 | - | CASSVTRRDNEQFF
TRBJ2-7 | TRBV27 | 14 | - | CASSSLVRSYEQYF
TRBJ2-7 | TRBV28 | 18 | - | CASTTGTGLGGGPYEQYF
TRBJ1-2 | TRBV6-6 | 14 | - | CASSYSTLGDGYTF
TRBJ2-2 | TRBV11-3 | 15 | - | CASSFTGFGTGELFF
TRBJ1-1 | TRBV5-6 | 18 | - | CASSWSLRDTPEATEAFF
TRBJ2-5 | TRBV28 | 16 | - | CASSMVDRDLQETQYF
TRBJ1-2 | TRBV12-5 | 13 | - | CASGFQGVRGYTF
TRBJ1-3 | TRBV11-3 | 17 | - | CASSLPSMVGDGNTIYF
TRBJ2-1 | TRBV13 | 16 | once | CASSVHYSGSYNEQFF
TRBJ2-1 | TRBV29-1 | 12 | - | CSVDGHNNEQFF
TRBJ2-3 | TRBV6-1 | 13 | once | CASSDPGSDTQYF
TRBJ2-2 | TRBV4-1 | 15 | few | CASSRPGQGTGELFF
TRBJ1-1 | TRBV10-1 | 15 | - | CASSERLPPVGQAFF
TRBJ2-7 | TRBV6-5 | 15 | - | CASSPDRGQTYEQYF
TRBJ1-6 | TRBV6-5 | 13 | once | CASSKTRNSPLHF
TRBJ2-5 | TRBV11-1 | 16 | - | CASSLGLALVKETQYF
TRBJ1-2 | TRBV19 | 12 | - | CASKGTYYGYTF
TRBJ2-5 | TRBV5-1 | 15 | - | CASSLVGVLQETQYF
TRBJ2-7 | TRBV20-1 | 11 | - | CSARDTYEQYF
TRBJ2-7 | TRBV6-5 | 15 | - | CATHSRGQFRGEQYF
TRBJ2-7 | TRBV4-1 | 15 | - | CASSYFSGVSYEQYF
TRBJ1-2 | TRBV7-9 | 13 | - | CASSLAQGYGYTF
TRBJ1-2 | TRBV10-3 | 14 | - | CAVRSFEGDYGYTF
TRBJ1-2 | TRBV28 | 14 | - | CASTQGQGRYGYTF
TRBJ2-1 | TRBV6-6 | 15 | - | CASSYRDRGGDEQFF
TRBJ1-1 | TRBV19 | 13 | - | CASSNRGSTEAFF
TRBJ2-7 | TRBV6-1 | 14 | - | CASSVAGGNYEQYF
TRBJ1-5 | TRBV28 | 22 | - | CASSFVRFAGQPGTIGFQPQHF
TRBJ2-2 | TRBV12-1 | 20 | - | CASSFGWRGRVGTDTGELFF
TRBJ1-1 | TRBV19 | 14 | - | CASTTHGGDTEAFF
TRBJ2-7 | TRBV7-8 | 14 | - | CASRINRGTYEQYF
TRBJ2-7 | TRBV6-6 | 16 | - | CASSSSRTSRDDEQYF
TRBJ1-4 | TRBV4-2 | 15 | - | CASSQGDSGREKLFF
TRBJ2-1 | TRBV6-9 | 15 | - | CASRDRDRACNEQFF
TRBJ2-7 | TRBV15 | 13 | - | CATSRDRANEQYF
TRBJ1-2 | TRBV10-1 | 13 | - | CASSDNSNYGYTF
TRBJ2-7 | TRBV10-3 | 11 | - | CAVFRGYEQYF
TRBJ1-5 | TRBV5-4 | 13 | - | CASSLGQNQPQHF
TRBJ2-1 | TRBV14 | 14 | - | CASRPSGSLNEQFF
TRBJ2-2 | TRBV18 | 15 | - | CASSRTLADTGELFF
TRBJ1-1 | TRBV5-4 | 16 | - | CASSLDVVRLNTEAFF